This T cell receptor beta chain was sequenced for a study of beta chain features in type 1 diabetes. Notes on the study in general: Patients with Type 1 diabetes showed moderately but significantly shorter TCRB CDR3s in all four CD4+ subsets. Patients showed naive, central memory and Treg TCRB repertoires that appeared more similar than those of healthy donors.

CDR3 length equals 18 residues. The germline gives CDR1 ENHRY, CDR2 SYGVKD. Trimming removed 0 bases from V and 7 bases from J; junction bases left unmatched: 15. This clone was seen repeatedly, ten times or more. The antigen is unknown. TCRB transcripts that were expressed got sequenced, as all of the isolated RNA had been reverse transcribed. Using immunoSEQ multiplex PCR, the repertoire was profiled, and TCRdb retains in-frame clones only, with some absent. The sample carries 250,000 to 300,000 clones, under 8.5% recorded once. V usage is TRBV10-3 and J usage is TRBJ2-5; 9 nucleotides line up with TRBD2. The receptor's source is a woman between 18 and 29 years old in good health. Sequenced material: central memory CD4+ T cells from blood. DNA for the CDR3: TGTGCCATCAGTGAGTCGATATTGGCGGGGGGGCCCGACGGGACCCAGTACTTC. Its translation is CAISESILAGGPDGTQYF.